A selection of T cell receptor beta chains follows, all from one sample in a study of blood T cell repertoires in COVID-19. Only in-frame clones appear in the TCRdb table, and some are missing; sequencing was by immunoSEQ multiplex PCR. The sample yields a few hundred thousand clones, less than 85% seen once. Sequencing was carried out using PBMCs or T cells enriched from blood (not recorded which). All receptors come from a man aged 35-49 years who had recovered from COVID-19. CDR3s include the opening cysteine and the closing phenylalanine or tryptophan. The D gene is left open where the match is weak. The listing skips clone size in some rows; elsewhere it reads once, few, many or a size class.

D: TRBD1
V: TRBV5-1
J: TRBJ1-2
size: .
CDR3: CASSMGQLDYGYTF
DNA: TGCGCCAGCAGCATGGGACAGCTAGACTATGGCTACACCTTC

D: .
V: TRBV30
J: TRBJ2-3
size: once
CDR3: CAWTRGAGDTQYF
DNA: TGTGCCTGGACGCGGGGAGCAGGTGATACGCAGTATTTT

D: TRBD1
V: TRBV6-6
J: TRBJ1-5
size: .
CDR3: CASSYTTGKSNQPQHF
DNA: TGTGCCAGCAGTTACACGACAGGGAAGAGCAATCAGCCCCAGCATTTT

D: TRBD2
V: TRBV3-1/TRBV3-2
J: TRBJ2-7
size: .
CDR3: CASSPQTSGRTYEQYF
DNA: TGTGCCAGCAGCCCCCAAACTAGCGGGAGAACCTACGAGCAGTACTTC

D: .
V: TRBV2
J: TRBJ2-1
size: .
CDR3: CASTPFGGGEQFF
DNA: TGTGCCAGCACCCCCTTTGGCGGCGGTGAGCAGTTCTTC

D: .
V: TRBV11-2
J: TRBJ2-7
size: .
CDR3: CASSSGGEWREIEQYF
DNA: TGTGCCAGCAGCTCAGGGGGCGAATGGCGGGAGATAGAGCAGTACTTC

D: .
V: TRBV2
J: TRBJ1-1
size: .
CDR3: CASSDLEITEAFF
DNA: TGTGCCAGCAGTGATCTGGAGATCACTGAAGCTTTCTTT

D: .
V: TRBV18
J: TRBJ1-1
size: .
CDR3: CASSPLSRGTEAFF
DNA: TGTGCCAGCTCACCACTCAGCCGCGGCACTGAAGCTTTCTTT

D: TRBD1
V: TRBV10-3
J: TRBJ2-1
size: .
CDR3: CAISERTGRKNEQFF
DNA: TGTGCCATCAGTGAGCGGACAGGGAGGAAGAATGAGCAGTTCTTC

D: .
V: TRBV19
J: TRBJ2-1
size: few
CDR3: CASSITYSAGEQFF
DNA: TGTGCCAGTAGTATAACCTACTCCGCGGGGGAGCAGTTCTTC

D: .
V: TRBV29-1
J: TRBJ2-7
size: .
CDR3: CSVEGRGGEQYF
DNA: TGCAGCGTTGAAGGCAGGGGTGGCGAGCAGTACTTC

D: .
V: TRBV30
J: TRBJ1-6
size: few
CDR3: CAWTDLGGSPLHF
DNA: TGTGCCTGGACTGACCTAGGGGGTTCACCCCTCCACTTT

D: TRBD1
V: TRBV4-1
J: TRBJ1-3
size: few
CDR3: CASSHGRDRAGNTIYF
DNA: TGCGCCAGCAGCCATGGTCGGGACAGAGCAGGAAACACCATATATTTT

D: TRBD1
V: TRBV6-1
J: TRBJ2-7
size: .
CDR3: CASSDTGGPYEQYF
DNA: TGTGCCAGCAGTGACACAGGGGGCCCCTACGAGCAGTACTTC

D: TRBD2
V: TRBV29-1
J: TRBJ2-3
size: .
CDR3: CSVRVAGGTDTQYF
DNA: TGCAGCGTTCGGGTAGCGGGGGGCACAGATACGCAGTATTTT

D: TRBD1
V: TRBV7-2
J: TRBJ2-5
size: .
CDR3: CASSLAGTGGTETQYF
DNA: TGTGCCAGCAGCTTAGCCGGGACAGGGGGCACGGAGACCCAGTACTTC

D: .
V: TRBV5-4
J: TRBJ1-1
size: .
CDR3: CASSLVAENTEAFF
DNA: TGTGCCAGCAGCTTGGTTGCAGAGAACACTGAAGCTTTCTTT

D: TRBD2
V: TRBV7-3
J: TRBJ2-1
size: .
CDR3: CASRASGSGRDEQFF
DNA: TGTGCCAGCAGGGCTAGCGGGTCGGGACGGGATGAGCAGTTCTTC

D: .
V: TRBV12-3/TRBV12-4
J: TRBJ1-2
size: .
CDR3: CASFKGLGGYTF
DNA: TGTGCCAGCTTTAAGGGGTTGGGTGGCTACACCTTC

D: TRBD1
V: TRBV5-1
J: TRBJ2-7
size: few
CDR3: CASRSGTGDYEQYF
DNA: TGCGCCAGCAGATCCGGGACAGGGGACTACGAGCAGTACTTC

D: TRBD1
V: TRBV4-1
J: TRBJ2-7
size: .
CDR3: CASNPGQGPYEQYF
DNA: TGCGCCAGCAATCCTGGACAGGGTCCCTACGAGCAGTACTTC

D: TRBD2
V: TRBV5-4
J: TRBJ2-1
size: .
CDR3: CASSSRTSGNNEQFF
DNA: TGTGCCAGCAGCTCTCGGACTAGCGGTAACAATGAGCAGTTCTTC

D: .
V: TRBV2
J: TRBJ2-5
size: once
CDR3: CATGQFQETQYF
DNA: TGTGCCACCGGACAGTTCCAAGAGACCCAGTACTTC

D: TRBD1
V: TRBV28
J: TRBJ1-1
size: .
CDR3: CASSFRTGSAEAFF
DNA: TGTGCCAGCAGTTTCCGGACAGGTTCGGCTGAAGCTTTCTTT

D: TRBD2
V: TRBV30
J: TRBJ2-7
size: .
CDR3: CAWSVASGRYEQYF
DNA: TGTGCCTGGAGTGTAGCTAGCGGGAGATACGAGCAGTACTTC

D: TRBD1
V: TRBV19
J: TRBJ1-1
size: .
CDR3: CASRQDRAFAEAFF
DNA: TGTGCCAGTAGGCAGGACAGGGCATTTGCTGAAGCTTTCTTT

D: TRBD1
V: TRBV23-1
J: TRBJ1-3
size: .
CDR3: CASSHLQTGIGNTIYF
DNA: TGCGCCAGCAGTCATCTTCAGACAGGGATTGGAAACACCATATATTTT

D: TRBD1
V: TRBV4-1
J: TRBJ1-1
size: .
CDR3: CASSQDPGGNTEAFF
DNA: TGCGCCAGCAGCCAAGATCCAGGGGGGAACACTGAAGCTTTCTTT

D: TRBD2
V: TRBV6-2/TRBV6-3
J: TRBJ2-4
size: .
CDR3: CASSYSKGLAPGGQNIQYF
DNA: TGTGCCAGCAGTTACTCGAAAGGACTAGCCCCCGGTGGGCAAAACATTCAGTACTTC

D: TRBD2
V: TRBV7-2
J: TRBJ2-2
size: .
CDR3: CASSLSGGRTGELFF
DNA: TGTGCCAGCAGCTTAAGCGGGGGGAGGACCGGGGAGCTGTTTTTT

D: .
V: TRBV5-1
J: TRBJ2-2
size: .
CDR3: CASSEGPPTGELFF
DNA: TGCGCCAGCAGCGAGGGCCCGCCCACCGGGGAGCTGTTTTTT

D: .
V: TRBV2
J: TRBJ2-7
size: .
CDR3: CASSPGTLYEQYF
DNA: TGTGCCAGCAGTCCCGGGACTCTGTACGAGCAGTACTTC

D: .
V: TRBV25-1
J: TRBJ1-1
size: .
CDR3: CASSPPSEAFF
DNA: TGTGCCAGCAGCCCTCCAAGCGAAGCTTTCTTT

D: .
V: TRBV5-1
J: TRBJ1-2
size: once
CDR3: CASSLDRYSNYGYTF
DNA: TGCGCCAGCAGCTTGGATCGGTATTCTAACTATGGCTACACCTTC

D: .
V: TRBV5-1
J: TRBJ2-1
size: .
CDR3: CASSKVRGNEQFF
DNA: TGCGCCAGCAGCAAGGTACGGGGGAATGAGCAGTTCTTC

D: TRBD2
V: TRBV24-1
J: TRBJ2-3
size: once
CDR3: CATSTTSGRSTDTQYF
DNA: TGTGCCACCAGTACAACTAGCGGGAGAAGCACAGATACGCAGTATTTT

D: TRBD1
V: TRBV5-8
J: TRBJ2-3
size: many
CDR3: CASSLRLITGGRQADTQYF
DNA: TGTGCCAGCAGCTTACGACTAATTACAGGGGGTCGCCAGGCAGATACGCAGTATTTT

D: TRBD1
V: TRBV10-3
J: TRBJ2-1
size: .
CDR3: CAISKTGLEQFF
DNA: TGTGCCATCAGTAAGACAGGGCTTGAGCAGTTCTTC

D: TRBD2
V: TRBV10-3
J: TRBJ2-1
size: .
CDR3: CAISESTSGNEQFF
DNA: TGTGCCATCAGTGAGTCGACTAGCGGAAATGAGCAGTTCTTC

D: .
V: TRBV5-4
J: TRBJ1-1
size: .
CDR3: CASSLQDTEAFF
DNA: TGTGCCAGCAGCTTGCAGGACACTGAAGCTTTCTTT

D: .
V: TRBV7-2
J: TRBJ1-1
size: .
CDR3: CASSSQHVNTEAFF
DNA: TGTGCCAGCAGCTCTCAACACGTGAACACTGAAGCTTTCTTT

D: .
V: TRBV4-3
J: TRBJ2-1
size: .
CDR3: CASSQEASSYNEQFF
DNA: TGCGCCAGCAGCCAAGAAGCTAGCTCCTACAATGAGCAGTTCTTC

D: TRBD1
V: TRBV6-5
J: TRBJ2-7
size: .
CDR3: CASSIQQGDEQYF
DNA: TGTGCCAGTAGTATACAACAGGGGGACGAGCAGTACTTC

D: TRBD1
V: TRBV7-2
J: TRBJ1-2
size: few
CDR3: CASSSDRGHLSPYYGYTF
DNA: TGTGCCAGCAGCTCGGACAGGGGTCACCTTTCTCCTTACTATGGCTACACCTTC

D: TRBD2
V: TRBV11-2
J: TRBJ2-4
size: .
CDR3: CASSLGLRSGTLAKNIQYF
DNA: TGTGCCAGCAGCTTAGGTTTGCGTAGCGGGACGTTAGCCAAAAACATTCAGTACTTC

D: TRBD2
V: TRBV29-1
J: TRBJ2-7
size: .
CDR3: CSVISGTSGRTGEQYF
DNA: TGCAGCGTTATATCCGGGACTAGCGGGAGGACGGGCGAGCAGTACTTC

D: TRBD2
V: TRBV10-1
J: TRBJ2-7
size: .
CDR3: CASSRGLAVEQYF
DNA: TGCGCCAGCAGCCGCGGACTAGCAGTTGAGCAGTACTTC

D: .
V: TRBV19
J: TRBJ1-1
size: .
CDR3: CASSIFSRQNTEAFF
DNA: TGTGCCAGTAGTATTTTTTCCAGGCAGAACACTGAAGCTTTCTTT